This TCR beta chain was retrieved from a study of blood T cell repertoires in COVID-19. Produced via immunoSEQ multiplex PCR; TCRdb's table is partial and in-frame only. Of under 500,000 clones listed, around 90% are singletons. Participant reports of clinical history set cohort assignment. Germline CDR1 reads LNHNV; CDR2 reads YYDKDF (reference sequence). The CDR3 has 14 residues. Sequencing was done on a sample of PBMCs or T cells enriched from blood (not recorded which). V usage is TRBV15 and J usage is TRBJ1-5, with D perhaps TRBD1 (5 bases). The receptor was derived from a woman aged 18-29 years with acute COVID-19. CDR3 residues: CASSLGLGPEPQHF. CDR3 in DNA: TGTGCTTCCAGCTTGGGGTTGGGGCCCGAGCCCCAGCATTTT.